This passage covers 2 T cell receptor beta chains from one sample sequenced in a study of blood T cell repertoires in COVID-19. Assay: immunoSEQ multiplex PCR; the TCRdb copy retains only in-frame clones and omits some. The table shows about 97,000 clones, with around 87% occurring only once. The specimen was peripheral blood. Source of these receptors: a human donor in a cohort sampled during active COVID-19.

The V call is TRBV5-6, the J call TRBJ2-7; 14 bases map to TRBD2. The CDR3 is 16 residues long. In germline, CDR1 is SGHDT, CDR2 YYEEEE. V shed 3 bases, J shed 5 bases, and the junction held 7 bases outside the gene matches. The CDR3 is CASSWGPTSGRDEQYF. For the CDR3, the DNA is TGTGCCAGCAGCTGGGGACCGACTAGCGGGAGGGACGAGCAGTACTTC.

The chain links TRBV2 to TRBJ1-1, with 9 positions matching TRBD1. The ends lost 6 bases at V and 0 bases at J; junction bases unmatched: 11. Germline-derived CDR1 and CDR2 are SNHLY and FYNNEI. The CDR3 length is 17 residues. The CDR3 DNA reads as TGTGCCAGCAGAGACAGGGGGACATGGGTCATGAACACTGAAGCTTTCTTT. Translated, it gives CASRDRGTWVMNTEAFF.